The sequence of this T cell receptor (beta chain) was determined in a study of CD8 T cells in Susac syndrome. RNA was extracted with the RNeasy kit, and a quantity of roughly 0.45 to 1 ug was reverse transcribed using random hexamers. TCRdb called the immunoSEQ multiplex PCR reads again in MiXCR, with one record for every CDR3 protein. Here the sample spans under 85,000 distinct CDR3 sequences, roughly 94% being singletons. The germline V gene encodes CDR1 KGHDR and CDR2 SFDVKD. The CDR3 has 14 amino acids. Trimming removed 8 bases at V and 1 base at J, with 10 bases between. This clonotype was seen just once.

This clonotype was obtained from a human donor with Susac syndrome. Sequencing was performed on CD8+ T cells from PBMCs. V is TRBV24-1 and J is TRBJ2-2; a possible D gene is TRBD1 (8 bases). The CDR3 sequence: CATNRGGNTGELFF. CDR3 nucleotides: TGTGCCACCAACAGGGGGGGGAACACCGGGGAGCTGTTTTTT.